The 22 T cell receptor beta chains listed next were all sequenced from one sample in a study of CD8 T cells in ankylosing spondylitis. Overall study findings and caveats: One TCR beta motif, made up of under ten highly homologous variants, appeared characteristic of ankylosing spondylitis blood.

TCRdb redid the calling of the 5' RACE reads with MiXCR, one entry per CDR3 protein. The data show about 220,000 distinct CDR3 sequences, about 17% seen once. Their specific antigens are unknown. What was sequenced was blood, either unsorted or a sorted T cell fraction (not recorded which). These receptors were collected from a male donor with ankylosing spondylitis.

J is TRBJ2-2 and V is TRBV19, with 12 positions matching TRBD2. V trimming: 5 bases; J trimming: 0 bases; junction bases outside the gene matches: 4. The CDR3 is made up of 17 amino acids. Germline V gene data show CDR1 as LNHDA and CDR2 as SQIVND (reference sequence). DNA for the CDR3: TGTGCCAGTAGTGCCCTAGCGGGGGGGGCGAACACCGGGGAGCTGTTTTTT. Translation: CASSALAGGANTGELFF.

The J gene is TRBJ1-5, the V gene TRBV12-3 or TRBV12-4, with a weak D call TRBD1 (5 bases). V lost 4 bases and J 4 bases, leaving 26 bases between the germline ends. CDR3 length: 19 amino acids. CDR3 amino acids: CASSSTRVREGDSNQPQHF. Written as DNA, the CDR3 is TGTGCCAGCAGTTCCACCAGGGTGCGGGAAGGGGACTCGAATCAGCCCCAGCATTTT.

This clonotype was seen a handful of times. V and J are TRBV11-2 and TRBJ2-5; TRBD2 matches at 9 bases. Germline CDR1 reads SGHAT; CDR2 reads FQNNGV. The junction had 1 base not matched to a gene; V was cut back by 3 bases and J by 2 bases. The CDR3 is 14 amino acids. The CDR3 loop is CASSFSGSQETQYF. CDR3 DNA sequence: TGTGCCAGCAGCTTTAGCGGGAGTCAAGAGACCCAGTACTTC.

The CDR3 bases are TGTGCCAGCAGTTTTGGCTCTGGGGCCAACGTCCTGACTTTC. Its protein product is CASSFGSGANVLTF. This chain uses TRBV28 with TRBJ2-6; D unclear. Trimming took off 3 bases at V and 0 bases at J, with 3 bases between the two ends. The CDR3 loop spans 14 amino acids. Per the germline V gene, CDR1 is MDHEN and CDR2 is SYDVKM. Full variable domain (outside the CDR3, taken from reference TRBV28 and TRBJ2-6): DVKVTQSSRYLVKRTGEKVFLECVQDMDHENMFWYRQDPGLGLRLIYFSYDVKMKEKGDIPEGYSVSREKKERFSLILESASTNQTSMYLCASSFGSGANVLTFGAGSRLTVL.

Only a few counts were recorded for this clonotype. CDR3 sequence reads: CASSQRTSGAYEQYF. The CDR3 bases are TGTGCCAGCAGCCAAAGGACTAGCGGAGCTTACGAGCAGTACTTC. V is TRBV7-9 and J is TRBJ2-7, with 10 bases lining up with TRBD2. Germline V gene lookup returns CDR1 SEHNR and CDR2 FQNEAQ (reference sequence). This CDR3 spans 15 amino acids. J lost 4 bases, V lost 5 bases, and 8 bases had no gene match.

The rearrangement uses TRBV7-9 and TRBJ2-5; 10 bases are shared with TRBD2. Looked up from germline, CDR1 is SEHNR and CDR2 is FQNEAQ (reference sequence). This CDR3 is 15 amino acids long. Unmatched junction bases numbered 4, after V lost 1 base and J lost 5 bases. In nucleotides, the CDR3 is TGTGCCAGCAGCTTAGTTATGACTAGCGGGGAGACCCAGTACTTC. As protein: CASSLVMTSGETQYF.

This clonotype was counted between two and nine times. This chain uses TRBV5-6 with TRBJ2-7; 7 bases align to TRBD2. The CDR3 has 15 amino acids. Unmatched junction bases numbered 5, after V lost 0 bases and J lost 2 bases. CDR1 is SGHDT and CDR2 is YYEEEE in the germline V gene. CDR3 residues: CASSLGGGSTYEQYF. CDR3 coding DNA: TGTGCCAGCAGCTTGGGAGGCGGGAGCACCTACGAGCAGTACTTC.

There are a few counts of this clonotype. This chain links TRBV5-1 with TRBJ1-6; a weak D match, TRBD1 (5 bases). Trimming cost V 0 bases and J 0 bases, with 10 bases left between them. Looked up from germline, CDR1 is SGHRS and CDR2 is YFSETQ. The CDR3 is 17 amino acids. CDR3 DNA: TGCGCCAGCAGCTTGGAAGGGGCCAGCTCCTATAATTCACCCCTCCACTTT. This translates into CASSLEGASSYNSPLHF.

The chain has TRBV28 and TRBJ2-7; a possible D gene is TRBD2 (5 bases). The CDR3 loop spans 13 amino acids. V lost 4 bases, J lost 6 bases, and 13 bases lay in between. Germline CDR1 is MDHEN and CDR2 is SYDVKM. The CDR3 sequence: CASSSRGNSEQYF. CDR3 coding DNA: TGTGCCAGCAGTTCGCGAGGGAACAGCGAGCAGTACTTC.

This clonotype has more than one count but fewer than ten. This chain connects TRBV4-2 to TRBJ2-7, with D uncertain. The V gene's germline CDR1 is LGHNA and CDR2 YNFKEQ. The V and J ends lost 0 bases and 9 bases respectively, with 9 bases between them. The CDR3 loop spans 12 amino acids. CDR3 sequence (DNA): TGTGCCAGCAGCCAAGACGGGCGCAGGCAGTACTTC. This gives the protein CASSQDGRRQYF.

This chain links TRBV6-5 with TRBJ2-5; weak D call: TRBD1 (6 bases). The CDR3 is 16 amino acids. Germline CDR1 MNHEY, CDR2 SVGAGI. Trimming took off 2 bases at V and 0 bases at J, with 13 bases between the two ends. The CDR3 sequence: CASSYTGSGDQETQYF. The DNA of the CDR3 is TGTGCCAGCAGTTACACGGGATCAGGGGACCAAGAGACCCAGTACTTC.

This clonotype has a handful of counts. The V gene is TRBV6-2 or TRBV6-3, the J gene TRBJ1-3; no definite D call. The CDR3 has 15 amino acids. Trimming removed 0 bases at V and 2 bases at J, with 8 bases between. Germline values: CDR1 MNHEY, CDR2 SVGEGT. The CDR3 DNA follows: TGTGCCAGCAGTTACTCGATTGAAACTGGAAACACCATATATTTT. This encodes CASSYSIETGNTIYF.

The chain combines TRBV20-1 with TRBJ2-2; tentative D call: TRBD2 (6 bases). The CDR3 runs to 15 residues. Per the germline V gene, CDR1 is DFQATT and CDR2 is SNEGSKA (reference sequence). V gave up 2 bases and J gave up 2 bases, with 12 bases separating them. The CDR3: CSARWGGLNTGELFF. The CDR3 DNA is TGCAGTGCTAGATGGGGAGGCCTTAACACCGGGGAGCTGTTTTTT.

The rearrangement joins TRBV2 to TRBJ2-7, with 7 nucleotides matching TRBD1. The CDR3 loop spans 14 amino acids. CDR1 is SNHLY and CDR2 is FYNNEI in the germline V gene. V gave up 3 bases and J gave up 5 bases; unmatched junction bases: 7. Here the CDR3 reads CASSERDRVHEQYF. The CDR3 nucleotides are TGTGCCAGCAGTGAGAGAGACAGGGTCCACGAGCAGTACTTC.

The chain links TRBV15 to TRBJ2-3; 9 bases agree with TRBD1. CDR3 length: 17 residues. CDR1 and CDR2 (germline): LNHNV, YYDKDF (reference sequence). Trimming took 0 bases from V and 5 from J; bases not matched to a gene: 9. Here the CDR3 reads CATSRETGTGTEDTQYF. The CDR3 DNA sequence: TGTGCCACCAGCAGAGAAACGGGGACAGGGACAGAAGATACGCAGTATTTT.

This clonotype has just a few counts. The rearrangement joins TRBV20-1 to TRBJ2-3; D is ambiguous. V lost 5 bases and J 6 bases, leaving 6 bases between the germline ends. The CDR3 is made up of 10 amino acids. The germline V gene has CDR1 DFQATT and CDR2 SNEGSKA (reference sequence). The CDR3 loop is CSALRDTQYF. DNA for the CDR3: TGCAGTGCTCTAAGGGATACGCAGTATTTT.

The chain couples TRBV14 to TRBJ1-2, with TRBD1 matching over 7 bases. J lost 6 bases, V lost 5 bases, and 3 bases had no gene match. The V gene's germline CDR1 is SGHDN and CDR2 FVKESK. This CDR3 comprises 12 residues. The CDR3 DNA reads as TGTGCCAGCAGCGGAGGGGGCCATGGCTACACCTTC. This sequence encodes CASSGGGHGYTF.

This clonotype has just a few counts. V is TRBV6-5 and J is TRBJ1-1; no definite D call. Germline CDR1 and CDR2: MNHEY and SVGAGI. Trimming stripped 7 bases from V and 4 bases from J, with 16 bases between. This CDR3 region has 14 residues. The CDR3 spells CASISAQLVTEAFF. The CDR3 DNA follows: TGTGCCAGCATTTCAGCCCAATTGGTCACTGAAGCTTTCTTT.

J is TRBJ2-7 and V is TRBV20-1; D gene unclear. The germline V gene has CDR1 DFQATT and CDR2 SNEGSKA (reference sequence). The CDR3 spans 13 residues. V lost 4 bases, J lost 5 bases, and 15 bases lay in between. The CDR3 DNA reads as TGCAGTGCTATAGGGCCGCCTGGGGACGAGCAGTACTTC. Protein product: CSAIGPPGDEQYF.

J is TRBJ1-3 and V is TRBV6-2 or TRBV6-3; 11 nucleotides match TRBD1. Looked up from germline, CDR1 is MNHEY and CDR2 is SVGEGT. The CDR3 extends over 18 amino acids. Trimming at V came to 2 bases and at J to 0 bases, leaving 6 bases not matched to a gene. CDR3 sequence reads: CASSYPPGTGGSGNTIYF. In DNA form, the CDR3 reads TGTGCCAGCAGTTACCCCCCCGGGACAGGGGGCTCTGGAAACACCATATATTTT.

This clonotype was counted only a few times. The CDR3 loop reads CSVAGAGSGNTIYF. The CDR3 bases are TGCAGCGTTGCGGGGGCAGGGTCTGGAAACACCATATATTTT. This sequence joins TRBV29-1 and TRBJ1-3; D might be TRBD1 (6 bases). Germline V gives CDR1 SQVTM, CDR2 ANQGSEA. The CDR3 contains 14 residues. Trimming removed 4 bases at V and 1 base at J, with 11 bases between.

The chain is built from TRBV12-3 or TRBV12-4 and TRBJ1-2; D gene ambiguous. V was shortened by 2 bases and J by 8 bases, with 12 bases between the two germline ends. This CDR3 has 13 residues. CDR3 DNA sequence: TGTGCCAGCAGTTTAATGGTTTCTATGGGCTACACCTTC. This gives the protein CASSLMVSMGYTF.